These 18 T cell receptor beta chains were all obtained from the same sample, sequenced in a study of cytomegalovirus exposure and HLA in healthy donors. Sequencing was performed with immunoSEQ multiplex PCR; in TCRdb, only in-frame clones are kept and a portion is missing. The repertoire holds a few hundred thousand clones, nearly 90% seen once, with 0.35% to 0.45% in the top ten. Material: PBMCs. Source of these receptors: a woman aged 18 to 35 in good health and CMV-seronegative.

This clone came up once. The chain joins TRBV29-1 to TRBJ1-5, with 7 bases aligning to TRBD1. CDR3 length equals 13 residues. Germline CDR1 reads SQVTM; CDR2 reads ANQGSEA. Germline trimming cut 7 bases from V and 4 bases from J; bases unmatched to any gene: 7. The CDR3 reads CSGATGLNQPQHF. The CDR3 DNA reads as TGCAGCGGCGCGACAGGGTTAAATCAGCCCCAGCATTTT.

This chain links TRBV28 with TRBJ1-2; 7 positions agree with TRBD1. Germline assignment: CDR1 MDHEN and CDR2 SYDVKM. This CDR3 region has 13 residues. The junction had 8 bases not matched to a gene; V was cut back by 6 bases and J by 7 bases. CDR3 sequence reads: CASSEDRVVGYTF. CDR3 DNA: TGTGCCAGCAGCGAAGACAGGGTGGTTGGCTACACCTTC.

This clone came up once. In nucleotides, the CDR3 is TGTGCCAGCAGTTCCATCATCAAGGACAGTACCGGACAGCCCCAGCATTTT. This encodes CASSSIIKDSTGQPQHF. This chain joins TRBV28 and TRBJ1-5; the D gene is possibly TRBD1 (6 bases). The germline CDR1 and CDR2 sequences are MDHEN and SYDVKM. With 4 bases removed from V and 7 bases from J, the gap between germline ends came to 23 bases. The CDR3 is made up of 17 amino acids.

The gene calls are TRBV9 and TRBJ2-2, with TRBD2 as a possible D gene (6 bases). The CDR3 is 15 residues long. The V end lost 3 bases, the J end lost 5 bases, and 14 bases lay between the germline ends. Germline CDR1 and CDR2: SGDLS and YYNGEE. CDR3 residues: CASSAHPGETGELFF. CDR3 DNA: TGTGCCAGCAGCGCCCACCCGGGGGAGACCGGGGAGCTGTTTTTT.

The CDR3 spells CASSIGPDNSNQPQHF. The CDR3 nucleotides are TGTGCCAGTAGTATAGGGCCAGACAATAGCAATCAGCCCCAGCATTTT. The gene calls are TRBV19 and TRBJ1-5; D gene unclear. Looked up from germline, CDR1 is LNHDA and CDR2 is SQIVND (reference sequence). This CDR3 region has 16 residues. Trimming pared 1 base from V and 0 bases from J, leaving 10 bases between.

The chain is built from TRBV11-2 and TRBJ2-7; the match to TRBD1 covers 11 bases. Germline CDR1 SGHAT, CDR2 FQNNGV. V gave up 3 bases and J gave up 3 bases; unmatched junction bases: 10. This CDR3 has 17 residues. CDR3 in amino acids: CASSLSIMGTGGYEQYF. The CDR3 DNA sequence: TGTGCCAGCAGCTTGTCAATCATGGGGACAGGGGGCTACGAGCAGTACTTC.

This rearrangement joins TRBV6-5 to TRBJ1-2; D is possibly TRBD1 (6 bases). There are 13 residues in the CDR3. The germline CDR1 and CDR2 sequences are MNHEY and SVGAGI. V lost 6 bases, J lost 5 bases, and 13 bases lay in between. DNA for the CDR3: TGTGCCAGCAGACATTTTCAGGGGTATGGCTACACCTTC. It translates to CASRHFQGYGYTF.

The gene calls are TRBV2 and TRBJ1-1, with 8 bases matching TRBD1. This CDR3 has 14 amino acids. CDR1 is SNHLY, CDR2 FYNNEI, per germline. After removal of 3 bases from V and 5 bases from J, the junction contained 5 bases not matched to a gene. In DNA, the CDR3 is TGTGCCAGCAGTGATCCAGGGGGCGTTACTGAAGCTTTCTTT. It translates to CASSDPGGVTEAFF.

This rearrangement joins TRBV19 to TRBJ1-6, with a weak D call TRBD1 (6 bases). Trimming removed 5 bases at V and 7 bases at J, with 12 bases between. Germline V lookup: CDR1 LNHDA, CDR2 SQIVND (reference sequence). The CDR3 sequence is 14 residues long. The CDR3 coding sequence is TGTGCCAGTAGTTCCCAAGGGGGAAATTCACCCCTCCACTTT. Residues: CASSSQGGNSPLHF.

J is TRBJ1-1 and V is TRBV9; D is ambiguous. The CDR3 loop spans 17 amino acids. CDR1 is SGDLS and CDR2 is YYNGEE in the germline V gene. V was trimmed by 0 bases and J by 0 bases, leaving 15 bases between them. In DNA, the CDR3 is TGTGCCAGCAGCGTAGAGGGAGGGCCCGGGATGAACACTGAAGCTTTCTTT. Translated: CASSVEGGPGMNTEAFF.

This clone was seen only a few times. The chain uses TRBV27 and TRBJ1-6; no definite D call. V was trimmed by 6 bases and J by 8 bases, leaving 17 bases between them. Germline CDR1 is MNHEY and CDR2 is SMNVEV (reference sequence). The CDR3 is 15 amino acids. CDR3 coding DNA: TGTGCCAGCAGCCCCATCAGGTTACACCATTCACCCCTCCACTTT. It is translated as CASSPIRLHHSPLHF.

The chain employs TRBV27 and TRBJ1-4; D perhaps matches TRBD1 (5 bases). V lost 6 bases and J 7 bases, leaving 15 bases between the germline ends. CDR1 and CDR2 from the germline V gene are MNHEY and SMNVEV (reference sequence). The length of the CDR3 is 14 residues. The CDR3 DNA is TGTGCCAGCAGCGGGGGACGGGAGGTTGAAAAACTGTTTTTT. Amino acids: CASSGGREVEKLFF.

The chain uses TRBV2 and TRBJ2-1; unclear D gene. CDR3 size: 12 residues. CDR1 is SNHLY and CDR2 is FYNNEI in the germline V gene. V lost 5 bases to trimming and J lost 3 bases, with 5 bases between them. As DNA, the CDR3 is TGTGCCAGCAGTAATATCTACAATGAGCAGTTCTTC. The encoded protein is CASSNIYNEQFF. Full variable domain (outside the CDR3, taken from reference TRBV2 and TRBJ2-1): EPEVTQTPSHQVTQMGQEVILRCVPISNHLYFYWYRQILGQKVEFLVSFYNNEISEKSEIFDDQFSVERPDGSNFTLKIRSTKLEDSAMYFCASSNIYNEQFFGPGTRLTVL.

A single count supports this clone. This sequence joins TRBV28 and TRBJ1-6; weak D call: TRBD1 (5 bases). CDR3 length: 17 amino acids. Germline CDR1 is MDHEN and CDR2 is SYDVKM. Trimming cost V 3 bases and J 8 bases, with 20 bases left between them. As DNA, the CDR3 is TGTGCCAGCAGTTTCGGAAGAGACAGCCTGGGTTATTCACCCCTCCACTTT. It yields the protein CASSFGRDSLGYSPLHF.

V gene TRBV6-5 combines with J gene TRBJ1-4; 8 bases agree with TRBD1. The CDR3 totals 14 residues. The J segment lost 8 bases and the V segment lost 6 bases, leaving 8 bases of the junction unmatched. Germline V gene sequence: CDR1 MNHEY, CDR2 SVGAGI. DNA of the CDR3: TGTGCCAGCAGCCCCCGGGACAGGAGAGAAAAACTGTTTTTT. Amino acids: CASSPRDRREKLFF.

The chain has TRBV30 and TRBJ1-1; possible D gene TRBD1, 6 bases. The CDR3 covers 13 residues. CDR1 GTSNPN and CDR2 SVGIG come from the germline V gene (reference sequence). V was pared by 3 bases and J by 3 bases, with 11 bases between. The CDR3 nucleotides read TGTGCCTGGAGAAGAACAGGGTACACTGAAGCTTTCTTT. It yields the protein CAWRRTGYTEAFF. Based on the CDR3 plus reference TRBV30 and TRBJ1-1, the full variable domain is SQTIHQWPATLVQPVGSPLSLECTVEGTSNPNLYWYRQAAGRGLQLLFYSVGIGQISSEVPQNLSASRPQDRQFILSSKKLLLSDSGFYLCAWRRTGYTEAFFGQGTRLTVV.

CDR3 loop: CASSLVVLTGNQPQHF. The CDR3 nucleotides are TGTGCCAGCAGCTTAGTAGTACTCACTGGCAATCAGCCCCAGCATTTT. J is TRBJ1-5 and V is TRBV7-2; D gene ambiguous. V was shortened by 1 base and J by 2 bases, with 12 bases between the two germline ends. The CDR3 is 16 amino acids. Germline CDR1 is SGHTA and CDR2 is FQGNSA.

Only a few counts were recorded for this clone. The chain combines TRBV12-2 with TRBJ1-2; the D call TRBD1 from the table was never checked on the DNA. TRBV12-2 is deemed a pseudogene. This CDR3 region has 17 residues. As DNA, the CDR3 is TGTGCAAGTCGCTTAGGGACCTACAGGGGTTCGAACTATGGCTACACCTTC. This sequence encodes CASRLGTYRGSNYGYTF.